These 4 T cell receptor beta chains share one sample of origin, sequenced in a study of immune heterogeneity within non-small cell lung tumors. Multiplex PCR (32 V and 13 J primers) was used to amplify the TCR beta CDR3. TCRdb used MiXCR to reprocess the multiplex PCR reads, holding one entry per CDR3 protein. The profile shows some 22,000 distinct CDR3 sequences, approximately 30% of them singletons. At 600 ng per sample, bulk tumor genomic DNA provided the template. Taken during surgery, several biopsies per primary tumor were spaced as far apart as possible within the tumor mass. Newly diagnosed with untreated non-small cell lung cancer, the patients underwent curative surgery. Sequenced input: lung tumor tissue. These receptors all come from a man aged 40-55 years with non-small cell lung cancer.

This clonotype was seen many times. The chain carries TRBV10-2 and TRBJ1-1; possibly TRBD1 for D (6 bases). Germline CDR1 WSHSY, CDR2 SAAADI. V gave up 2 bases and J gave up 5 bases, with 15 bases separating them. CDR3 length equals 15 residues. The CDR3 reads CASSEPAGGRTEAFF. CDR3 coding DNA: TGCGCCAGCAGTGAGCCGGCGGGGGGGCGAACTGAAGCTTTCTTT.

Within the sample, this clonotype is medium-sized (0.01 to 0.1%). This chain uses TRBV6-1 with TRBJ1-1, with a possible D match to TRBD1 (5 bases). V lost 7 bases and J lost 0, with 9 bases in between. This CDR3 contains 13 residues. Germline V CDR1 and CDR2: MNHNS, SASEGT. The CDR3 loop reads CASNSGLNTEAFF. In DNA form, the CDR3 reads TGTGCCAGCAACTCAGGGTTGAACACTGAAGCTTTCTTT.

Concerning this clonotype: This clone may be a read error of a much larger clone one base away. The J gene is TRBJ2-3, the V gene TRBV20-1; possible D gene TRBD1, 6 bases. Germline V lookup: CDR1 DFQATT, CDR2 SNEGSKA (reference sequence). This CDR3 has 16 residues. The CDR3 nucleotides read TGCAGTGCTAGTGGGGCCGGGACAACCGGCACATATACGCAGTATTTT. It yields the protein CSASGAGTTGTYTQYF.

The chain uses TRBV20-1 and TRBJ1-1; D perhaps matches TRBD1 (5 bases). CDR1 is DFQATT and CDR2 is SNEGSKA in the germline V gene (reference sequence). The CDR3 loop spans 13 amino acids. Trimming cost V 7 bases and J 3 bases, with 15 bases left between them. The CDR3 region has the DNA TGCAGTGGTAGCCCCGGGGGGGACACTGAAGCTTTCTTT. This gives the protein CSGSPGGDTEAFF.